The clone carrying this TCR beta chain has more than one count but fewer than ten. The antigen remains undetermined. V was clipped by 0 bases and J by 3 bases, with 12 bases between them. The CDR3 totals 16 residues. From germline, CDR1 is ENHRY and CDR2 SYGVKD. The sample originates from a study of blood T cells in healthy people across ages. Staff drew 9 to 10 milliliters of peripheral blood from each donor. In each sample, at least 7 million PBMCs were isolated. Combining a sample-barcoded 5' primer with a J-beta primer mix, a second PCR ran for roughly 7 to 11 cycles. TCRdb fed the 5' RACE reads into MiXCR, producing one record per CDR3 protein. Among 1.8 million or so distinct CDR3 sequences listed, approximately 40% were seen once. General study points: A strong correlation was seen between TCR beta diversity and naive T cell percentage. Getting older went along with TCR beta diversity per million T cells dropping roughly linearly.

This TCR was recovered from a human donor in good health. Specimen: blood. The chain is built from TRBV10-3 and TRBJ2-4; the D is unclear. CDR3 sequence: CAISESIGSVKNIQYF. CDR3 DNA: TGTGCCATCAGTGAGTCGATAGGCTCAGTCAAAAACATTCAGTACTTC.